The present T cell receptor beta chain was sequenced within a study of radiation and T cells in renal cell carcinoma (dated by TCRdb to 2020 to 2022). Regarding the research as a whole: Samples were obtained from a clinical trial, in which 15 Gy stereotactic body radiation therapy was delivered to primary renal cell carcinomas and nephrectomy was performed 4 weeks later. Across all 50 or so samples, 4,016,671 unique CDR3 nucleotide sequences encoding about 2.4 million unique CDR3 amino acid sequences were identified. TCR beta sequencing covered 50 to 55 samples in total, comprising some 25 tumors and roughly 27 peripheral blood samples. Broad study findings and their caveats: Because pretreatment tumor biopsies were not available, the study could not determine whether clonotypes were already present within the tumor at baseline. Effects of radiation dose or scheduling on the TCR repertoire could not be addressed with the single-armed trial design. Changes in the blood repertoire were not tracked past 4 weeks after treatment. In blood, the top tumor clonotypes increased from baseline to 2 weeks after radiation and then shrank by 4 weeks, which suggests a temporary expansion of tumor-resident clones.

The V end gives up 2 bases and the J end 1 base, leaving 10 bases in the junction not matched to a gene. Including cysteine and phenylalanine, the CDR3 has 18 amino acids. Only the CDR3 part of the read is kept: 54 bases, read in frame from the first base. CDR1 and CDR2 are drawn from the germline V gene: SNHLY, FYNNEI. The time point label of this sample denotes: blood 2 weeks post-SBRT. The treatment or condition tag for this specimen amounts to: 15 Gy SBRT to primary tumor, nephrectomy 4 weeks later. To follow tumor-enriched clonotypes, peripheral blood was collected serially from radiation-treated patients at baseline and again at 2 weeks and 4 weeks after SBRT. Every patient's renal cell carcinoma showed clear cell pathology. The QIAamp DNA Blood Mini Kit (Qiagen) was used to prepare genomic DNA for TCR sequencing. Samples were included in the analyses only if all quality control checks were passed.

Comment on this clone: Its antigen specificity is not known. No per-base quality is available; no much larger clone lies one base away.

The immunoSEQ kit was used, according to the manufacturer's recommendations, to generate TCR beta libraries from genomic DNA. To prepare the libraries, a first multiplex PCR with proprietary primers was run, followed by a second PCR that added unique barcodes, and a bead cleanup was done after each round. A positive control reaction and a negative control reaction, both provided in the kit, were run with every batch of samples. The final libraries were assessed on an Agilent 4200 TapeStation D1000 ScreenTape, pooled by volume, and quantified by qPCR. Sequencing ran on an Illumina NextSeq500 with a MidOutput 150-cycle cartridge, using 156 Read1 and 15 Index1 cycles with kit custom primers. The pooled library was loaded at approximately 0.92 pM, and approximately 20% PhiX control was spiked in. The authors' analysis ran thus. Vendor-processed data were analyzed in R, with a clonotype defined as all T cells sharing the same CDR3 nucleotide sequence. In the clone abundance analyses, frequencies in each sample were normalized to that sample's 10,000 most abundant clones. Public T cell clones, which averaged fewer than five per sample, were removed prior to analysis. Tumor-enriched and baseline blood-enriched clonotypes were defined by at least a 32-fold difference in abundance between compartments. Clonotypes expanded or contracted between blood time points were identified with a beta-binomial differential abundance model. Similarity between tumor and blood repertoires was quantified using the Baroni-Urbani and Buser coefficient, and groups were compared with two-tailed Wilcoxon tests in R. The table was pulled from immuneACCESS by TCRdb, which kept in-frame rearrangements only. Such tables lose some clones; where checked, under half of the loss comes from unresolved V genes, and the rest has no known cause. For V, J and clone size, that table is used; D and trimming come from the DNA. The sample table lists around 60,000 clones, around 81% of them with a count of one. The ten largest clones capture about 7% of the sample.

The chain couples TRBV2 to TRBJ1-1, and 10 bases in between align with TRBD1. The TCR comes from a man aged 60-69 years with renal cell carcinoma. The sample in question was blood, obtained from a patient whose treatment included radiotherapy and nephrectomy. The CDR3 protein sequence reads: CASSERGTGELWNTEAFF. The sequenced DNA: TGTGCCAGCAGTGAACGTGGGACAGGGGAGTTGTGGAACACTGAAGCTTTCTTT.